One and the same sample provided the 30 T cell receptor beta chains below, sequenced in a study of shared T cell receptors in the human thymus. Assay: immunoSEQ multiplex PCR; the TCRdb copy retains only in-frame clones and omits some. The sample contains some 400,000 clones, 85% to 95% of which appear only once. Sequenced input: thymocytes. The receptors come from a human donor.

This chain uses TRBV11-3 with TRBJ2-2; TRBD1 might be the D (5 bases). Germline V gene sequence: CDR1 SGHNT, CDR2 YENEEA. This CDR3 spans 15 amino acids. The V gene lost 5 bases and the J gene lost 3 bases, with 13 bases spanning the gap. CDR3: CASSPDTWDTGELFF. The CDR3 DNA follows: TGTGCCAGCAGCCCGGACACCTGGGACACCGGGGAGCTGTTTTTT.

Comment on this clone: Germline and junction disagree at one end, which may indicate a read error. The chain is built from TRBV7-7 and TRBJ2-2; 14 nucleotides line up with TRBD2. CDR1 is SSHAT, CDR2 FNYEAQ, per germline (reference sequence). This CDR3 spans 19 amino acids. CDR3 sequence: CASSLRGLAGVEGTGELFF. CDR3 DNA sequence: TGTGCTAGCAGCCTCCGGGGACTAGCGGGGGTCGAGGGCACCGGGGAGCTGTTTTTT.

This rearrangement joins TRBV27 to TRBJ2-5, with 7 positions matching TRBD1. V was pared by 4 bases and J by 2 bases, with 7 bases of the junction left unmatched. The germline V gene has CDR1 MNHEY and CDR2 SMNVEV (reference sequence). This CDR3 spans 15 amino acids. The chain's CDR3 is CASSCAGGPQETQYF. The CDR3 region has the DNA TGTGCCAGCAGTTGCGCAGGGGGACCACAAGAGACCCAGTACTTC.

The chain recombines TRBV19 with TRBJ1-1; D gene uncertain. Trimming shortened V by 1 base and J by 1 base, and 7 bases separated the two germline ends. This CDR3 is 14 amino acids long. CDR1 LNHDA and CDR2 SQIVND come from the germline V gene (reference sequence). In DNA, the CDR3 is TGTGCCAGTAGTATAGTACTGAGGAACACTGAAGCTTTCTTT. This gives the protein CASSIVLRNTEAFF.

The chain carries TRBV11-2 and TRBJ2-2, with D possibly called TRBD1 or TRBD2 (5 bases each). Trimming removed 4 bases from V and 2 bases from J, with 11 bases in between. The CDR3 loop spans 15 amino acids. Per the germline V gene, CDR1 is SGHAT and CDR2 is FQNNGV. For the CDR3, the DNA is TGTGCCAGCAGCTCCGGGACGGATAACACCGGGGAGCTGTTTTTT. Amino acid sequence: CASSSGTDNTGELFF. The entire variable domain, with the rest obtained from reference TRBV11-2 and TRBJ2-2, is as follows: EAGVAQSPRYKIIEKRQSVAFWCNPISGHATLYWYQQILGQGPKLLIQFQNNGVVDDSQLPKDRFSAERLKGVDSTLKIQPAKLEDSAVYLCASSSGTDNTGELFFGEGSRLTVL.

This chain connects TRBV28 to TRBJ1-5, with no clear D. Trimming removed 2 bases at V and 5 bases at J, with 25 bases between. CDR3 length: 19 amino acids. Germline V CDR1 and CDR2: MDHEN, SYDVKM. This CDR3 reads CASSLLAGISPSTYQPQHF. CDR3 nucleotides: TGTGCCAGCAGTTTACTCGCTGGTATCAGCCCCAGCACATATCAGCCCCAGCATTTT. Combining the CDR3 with reference TRBV28 and TRBJ1-5 gives the whole variable domain DVKVTQSSRYLVKRTGEKVFLECVQDMDHENMFWYRQDPGLGLRLIYFSYDVKMKEKGDIPEGYSVSREKKERFSLILESASTNQTSMYLCASSLLAGISPSTYQPQHFGDGTRLSIL.

The V call is TRBV6-5, the J call TRBJ2-7; D could derive from TRBD1 or TRBD2 (6 bases each). The CDR3 has 15 amino acids. V lost 5 bases to trimming and J lost 3 bases, with 17 bases between them. Germline values: CDR1 MNHEY, CDR2 SVGAGI. The CDR3 is CASSHIRGAVYEQYF. In DNA form, the CDR3 reads TGTGCCAGCAGTCACATTAGGGGGGCAGTCTACGAGCAGTACTTC.

The chain joins TRBV19 to TRBJ2-7; no reliable D call. The CDR3 loop spans 12 amino acids. CDR1 LNHDA and CDR2 SQIVND come from the germline V gene (reference sequence). V lost 0 bases and J 4 bases, leaving 4 bases between the germline ends. The CDR3 region is CASSIEGYEQYF. The CDR3 region has the DNA TGTGCCAGTAGTATAGAGGGGTACGAGCAGTACTTC.

The rearrangement uses TRBV12-5 and TRBJ1-1; D gene unclear. V was pared by 3 bases and J by 1 base, with 15 bases between. The CDR3 runs to 16 residues. Germline V gives CDR1 LGHNT, CDR2 FRNRAP. CDR3 loop: CASGLRKGEENTEAFF. DNA of the CDR3: TGTGCTAGTGGTTTAAGGAAGGGTGAGGAGAACACTGAAGCTTTCTTT.

V gene TRBV5-1 combines with J gene TRBJ1-3, with D hard to call. The CDR3 is 17 amino acids. V lost 0 bases to trimming and J lost 0 bases, with 13 bases between them. Germline V gene sequence: CDR1 SGHRS, CDR2 YFSETQ. In DNA, the CDR3 is TGCGCCAGCAGCTTGGCTGTGGGAGGTTTCTCTGGAAACACCATATATTTT. Protein product: CASSLAVGGFSGNTIYF.

This chain links TRBV2 with TRBJ2-1; D is unclear. The CDR3 is 13 residues long. CDR1 and CDR2 (germline): SNHLY, FYNNEI. V was cut by 7 bases and J by 6 bases, with 13 bases left in between. CDR3 DNA: TGTGCCAGCATGGTCTGGGCCATCAATGAGCAGTTCTTC. Protein: CASMVWAINEQFF. Full variable domain (missing parts from reference TRBV2 and TRBJ2-1): EPEVTQTPSHQVTQMGQEVILRCVPISNHLYFYWYRQILGQKVEFLVSFYNNEISEKSEIFDDQFSVERPDGSNFTLKIRSTKLEDSAMYFCASMVWAINEQFFGPGTRLTVL.

The V and J genes are TRBV10-1 and TRBJ1-1; tentative D call: TRBD1 (6 bases). Trimming pared 4 bases from V and 5 bases from J, leaving 29 bases between. The CDR3 runs to 19 residues. Per the germline V gene, CDR1 is WNHNN and CDR2 is SYGVQD (reference sequence). CDR3 residues: CASSASLIGGRQASTEAFF. The CDR3 DNA reads TGCGCCAGCAGTGCCTCTCTCATTGGGGGGCGGCAGGCTAGTACTGAAGCTTTCTTT.

The rearrangement joins TRBV20-1 to TRBJ2-7; D is uncertain. The CDR3 runs 10 residues. CDR1 and CDR2 (germline): DFQATT, SNEGSKA (reference sequence). Trimming pared 5 bases from V and 5 bases from J, leaving 7 bases between. The chain's CDR3 is CSALLNEQYF. The CDR3 DNA sequence: TGCAGTGCTCTTCTGAACGAGCAGTACTTC.

This clone was found once. J is TRBJ2-7 and V is TRBV6-1; D ambiguous. The CDR3 runs 14 residues. Per germline, CDR1 MNHNS and CDR2 SASEGT. Between the trimmed V and J ends, which lost 4 bases and 2 bases, there was a span of 12 bases. This CDR3 reads CASSGPPSPYEQYF. Here the CDR3 DNA reads TGTGCCAGCAGTGGACCCCCCAGCCCCTACGAGCAGTACTTC.

The J gene is TRBJ2-4, the V gene TRBV29-1, with D possibly being TRBD1 (6 bases). Deletions cut 3 bases from V and 6 bases from J, with 12 bases between. CDR3 size: 13 residues. Looked up from germline, CDR1 is SQVTM and CDR2 is ANQGSEA. The CDR3 sequence is CSVENGQLNIQYF. In DNA form, the CDR3 reads TGCAGCGTTGAGAACGGACAGTTAAACATTCAGTACTTC.

The chain is built from TRBV5-3 and TRBJ2-7; maybe TRBD1 (7 bases). TRBV5-3 is reported as an ORF; its role is uncertain. CDR3 length equals 14 residues. The germline V and J ends were trimmed by 7 bases and 7 bases, with 21 bases remaining between them. The CDR3 loop reads CARARQGGTLEQYF. CDR3 in DNA: TGTGCCAGAGCAAGACAGGGCGGGACTCTGGAGCAGTACTTC.

The rearrangement links TRBV7-9 to TRBJ2-3; D not resolved. Germline CDR1 reads SEHNR; CDR2 reads FQNEAQ (reference sequence). The CDR3 is 14 residues long. Trimming pared 7 bases from V and 2 bases from J, leaving 13 bases between. The CDR3 is CASKRRGLTDTQYF. The CDR3 bases are TGTGCCAGCAAACGCCGTGGGCTCACAGATACGCAGTATTTT.

V is TRBV4-1 and J is TRBJ2-1, with a weak D call TRBD2 (6 bases). Germline V gives CDR1 MGHRA, CDR2 YSYEKL. The CDR3 sequence is 18 residues long. Trimming took off 0 bases at V and 5 bases at J, with 20 bases between the two ends. Written as DNA, the CDR3 is TGCGCCAGCAGCCAAGACTCCAAGCGGGTAGAGAATAACAATGAGCAGTTCTTC. Translating it yields CASSQDSKRVENNNEQFF.

This chain connects TRBV6-1 to TRBJ1-3; D may be TRBD1 (6 bases). The V gene's germline CDR1 is MNHNS and CDR2 SASEGT. The CDR3 loop spans 16 amino acids. V lost 4 bases and J 4 bases, leaving 17 bases between the germline ends. CDR3 nucleotide sequence: TGTGCCAGCAGTGTCGGGGGAGGGGGTTACGGAAACACCATATATTTT. Protein product: CASSVGGGGYGNTIYF.

The rearrangement joins TRBV28 to TRBJ2-7, with 9 bases that match TRBD1. The V segment lost 3 bases and the J segment 3 bases; nucleotides outside the gene matches: 12. The V gene's germline CDR1 is MDHEN and CDR2 SYDVKM. CDR3 size: 17 residues. Written as DNA, the CDR3 is TGTGCCAGCAGTTTGGGGGACAGGGATAGAAAAAGCTACGAGCAGTACTTC. Its protein product is CASSLGDRDRKSYEQYF.

The J gene is TRBJ1-5, the V gene TRBV27; D possibly corresponds to TRBD1 (5 bases). The CDR3 is 16 amino acids. The germline V gene encodes CDR1 MNHEY and CDR2 SMNVEV (reference sequence). With 8 bases removed from V and 0 bases from J, the gap between germline ends came to 17 bases. The CDR3 reads CASGAGPPDSNQPQHF. CDR3 sequence (DNA): TGTGCCAGCGGGGCAGGTCCGCCTGATAGCAATCAGCCCCAGCATTTT.

The chain links TRBV6-5 to TRBJ1-1; no definite D call. From germline, CDR1 is MNHEY and CDR2 SVGAGI. Trimming cost V 6 bases and J 1 base, with 9 bases left between them. CDR3 length: 13 residues. CDR3 in amino acids: CASRESGNTEAFF. The CDR3, as DNA: TGTGCCAGCAGAGAGTCTGGGAACACTGAAGCTTTCTTT.

J is TRBJ1-5 and V is TRBV6-1; D may be TRBD1 (6 bases). The CDR3 is 15 residues long. V lost 3 bases and J 6 bases, leaving 15 bases between the germline ends. Looked up from germline, CDR1 is MNHNS and CDR2 is SASEGT. CDR3 sequence reads: CASSERHQGGQPQHF. CDR3 coding DNA: TGTGCCAGCAGTGAGCGTCACCAAGGGGGTCAGCCCCAGCATTTT.

The chain joins TRBV11-2 to TRBJ2-7; D possibly corresponds to TRBD1 (6 bases). The CDR3 has 15 amino acids. Germline V gives CDR1 SGHAT, CDR2 FQNNGV. Between the trimmed V and J ends, which lost 5 bases and 5 bases, there was a span of 19 bases. The CDR3 DNA reads as TGTGCCAGCAGCCCCCTGTCAGGGGATGGTGACGAGCAGTACTTC. Protein sequence: CASSPLSGDGDEQYF.

V and J are TRBV28 and TRBJ2-6; tentatively, D is TRBD1 (5 bases). Germline V CDR1 and CDR2: MDHEN, SYDVKM. Deletions cut 3 bases from V and 0 bases from J, with 12 bases between. The CDR3 runs to 17 residues. CDR3 nucleotide sequence: TGTGCCAGCAGTTTTTCGCGACAGAGCTCTGGGGCCAACGTCCTGACTTTC. Translation gives CASSFSRQSSGANVLTF.

The chain employs TRBV7-8 and TRBJ1-2; 8 nucleotides align to TRBD1. Unmatched junction bases numbered 16, after V lost 8 bases and J lost 8 bases. There are 15 residues in the CDR3. Germline V gene lookup returns CDR1 SGHVS and CDR2 FQNEAQ. The CDR3 sequence is CASQTVGSGGTGYTF. DNA for the CDR3: TGTGCCAGCCAAACGGTTGGGTCAGGGGGCACGGGCTACACCTTC.

This sequence joins TRBV7-2 and TRBJ2-7; D may be TRBD1 or TRBD2 (5 bases each). Trimming shortened V by 1 base and J by 2 bases, and 9 bases separated the two germline ends. Germline values: CDR1 SGHTA, CDR2 FQGNSA. The CDR3 covers 14 residues. CDR3 sequence reads: CASSLGGTPYEQYF. DNA of the CDR3: TGTGCCAGCAGCTTAGGAGGGACCCCCTACGAGCAGTACTTC.

V and J are TRBV6-5 and TRBJ1-5; no clear D. The CDR3 totals 14 residues. V dropped 1 base and J dropped 4 bases, with 8 bases sitting between them. Germline-derived CDR1 and CDR2 are MNHEY and SVGAGI. CDR3 protein: CASSYFHINQPQHF. The CDR3 nucleotides are TGTGCCAGCAGTTACTTCCACATAAATCAGCCCCAGCATTTT.

The rearrangement uses TRBV6-5 and TRBJ1-5; no reliable D call. V was shortened by 4 bases and J by 7 bases, with 11 bases between the two germline ends. The germline V gene has CDR1 MNHEY and CDR2 SVGAGI. The CDR3 runs to 13 residues. This CDR3 reads CASSSVRAQPQHF. Written as DNA, the CDR3 is TGTGCCAGCAGTTCCGTAAGGGCGCAGCCCCAGCATTTT.

The chain carries TRBV6-1 and TRBJ2-7; 7 nucleotides line up with TRBD1. In germline, CDR1 is MNHNS, CDR2 SASEGT. The CDR3 loop spans 15 amino acids. V was clipped by 2 bases and J by 3 bases; unmatched bases: 7. In nucleotides, the CDR3 is TGTGCCAGCAGTGAACCTCTACAGGGGTGCTACGAGCAGTACTTC. Amino acid sequence: CASSEPLQGCYEQYF.